Shown below are 2 T cell receptor beta chains from a single sample sequenced in a study of cytomegalovirus exposure and HLA in healthy donors. PCR involved 60 Vbeta and 13 Jbeta primers. Some clones are missing from TCRdb's copy, which holds only in-frame ones; the method was immunoSEQ multiplex PCR. This table has roughly 180,000 clones, about 75% appearing once. Sequencing was carried out using PBMCs. Receptor source: a woman between 35 and 50 years old in good health and CMV-seropositive.

The chain is built from TRBV5-1 and TRBJ1-2; D may be TRBD1 (5 bases). Trimming left V 0 bases short and J 6 bases short, with 12 bases between. CDR1 is SGHRS and CDR2 is YFSETQ in the germline V gene. This CDR3 comprises 14 residues. CDR3 in amino acids: CASSLVQGGDGYTF. The CDR3 DNA sequence: TGCGCCAGCAGCTTGGTTCAGGGAGGGGATGGCTACACCTTC.

The V and J genes are TRBV19 and TRBJ2-3; TRBD1 is a possible D gene (6 bases). V was clipped by 0 bases and J by 5 bases, with 9 bases between them. The germline V gene encodes CDR1 LNHDA and CDR2 SQIVND (reference sequence). This CDR3 is 14 amino acids long. In nucleotides, the CDR3 is TGTGCCAGTAGTATAGAGGGGGCCGGAGATACGCAGTATTTT. It codes for CASSIEGAGDTQYF.